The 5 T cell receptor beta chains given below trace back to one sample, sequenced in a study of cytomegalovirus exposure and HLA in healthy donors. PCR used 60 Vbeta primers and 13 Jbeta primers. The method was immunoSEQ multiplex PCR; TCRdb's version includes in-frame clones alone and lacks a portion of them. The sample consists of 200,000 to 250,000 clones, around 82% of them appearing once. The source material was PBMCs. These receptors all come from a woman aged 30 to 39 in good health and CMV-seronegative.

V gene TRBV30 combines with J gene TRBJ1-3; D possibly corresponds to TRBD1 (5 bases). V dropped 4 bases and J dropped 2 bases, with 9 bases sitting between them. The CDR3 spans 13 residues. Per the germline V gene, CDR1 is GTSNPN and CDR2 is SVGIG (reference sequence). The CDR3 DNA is TGTGCCTGGAATGGGGGGGCTGGAAACACCATATATTTT. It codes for CAWNGGAGNTIYF.

Here the CDR3 DNA reads TGTGCCAGCAGTGAAGGGGCGGGAGATTACAATGAGCAGTTCTTC. Translated, it gives CASSEGAGDYNEQFF. This chain uses TRBV6-1 with TRBJ2-1, with TRBD2 matching over 7 bases. The germline gives CDR1 MNHNS, CDR2 SASEGT. The junction had 4 bases not matched to a gene; V was cut back by 1 base and J by 4 bases. The CDR3 is 15 amino acids.

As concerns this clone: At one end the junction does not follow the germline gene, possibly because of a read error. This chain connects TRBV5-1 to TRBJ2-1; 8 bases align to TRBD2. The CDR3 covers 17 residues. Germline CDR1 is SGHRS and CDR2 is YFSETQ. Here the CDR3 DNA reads TGCGCCAGCAGCCCACCAACTCTAGCGGGCTCCGACAATGAGCAGTTCTTC. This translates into CASSPPTLAGSDNEQFF.

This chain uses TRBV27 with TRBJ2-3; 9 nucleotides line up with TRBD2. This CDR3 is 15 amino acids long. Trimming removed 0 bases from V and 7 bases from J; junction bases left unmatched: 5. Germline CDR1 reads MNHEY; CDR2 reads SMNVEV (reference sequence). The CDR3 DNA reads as TGTGCCAGCAGTTTATCTAGCGGGAGTAGACATACGCAGTATTTT. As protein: CASSLSSGSRHTQYF.

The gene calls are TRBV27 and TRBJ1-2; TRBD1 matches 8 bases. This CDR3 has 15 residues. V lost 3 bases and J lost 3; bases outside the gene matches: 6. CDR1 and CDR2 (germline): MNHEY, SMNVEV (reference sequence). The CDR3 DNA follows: TGTGCCAGCAGTTTTTCTTTGACAGGGGACTATGGCTACACCTTC. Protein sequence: CASSFSLTGDYGYTF.